The source of this T cell receptor beta chain is a study of OX40 agonist ivuxolimab in advanced cancers. With 2 bases clipped from V and 4 bases from J, the junction kept 8 bases outside the gene matches. CDR3 size: 15 residues. The germline CDR1 and CDR2 sequences are ENHRY and SYGVKD. Study-wide findings and caveats: People who partly responded at 0.1-3.0 mg/kg had some of the least clonal expansion seen. Mean expanded clone counts were higher in CD8+ than CD4+ T cells. Antigen specificity of clonally expanded peripheral T cells was not established.

Assay used: immunoSEQ multiplex PCR; TCRdb lists only in-frame clones, some missing. The sample contains tens of thousands of clones, 91% of which appear only once. As regards this clone: What it recognizes is unknown.

Sequences were derived from CD4+ or CD8+ T cells sorted from blood, sampled in a trial of the OX40 agonist ivuxolimab. The rearrangement links TRBV10-3 to TRBJ2-7, with 7 positions matching TRBD1. The sequence derives from an adult with an advanced solid tumor such as melanoma, head and neck, liver or kidney cancer. This CDR3 is CAISEPWTGFYEQYF. CDR3 DNA: TGTGCCATCAGTGAGCCTTGGACAGGCTTTTACGAGCAGTACTTC.